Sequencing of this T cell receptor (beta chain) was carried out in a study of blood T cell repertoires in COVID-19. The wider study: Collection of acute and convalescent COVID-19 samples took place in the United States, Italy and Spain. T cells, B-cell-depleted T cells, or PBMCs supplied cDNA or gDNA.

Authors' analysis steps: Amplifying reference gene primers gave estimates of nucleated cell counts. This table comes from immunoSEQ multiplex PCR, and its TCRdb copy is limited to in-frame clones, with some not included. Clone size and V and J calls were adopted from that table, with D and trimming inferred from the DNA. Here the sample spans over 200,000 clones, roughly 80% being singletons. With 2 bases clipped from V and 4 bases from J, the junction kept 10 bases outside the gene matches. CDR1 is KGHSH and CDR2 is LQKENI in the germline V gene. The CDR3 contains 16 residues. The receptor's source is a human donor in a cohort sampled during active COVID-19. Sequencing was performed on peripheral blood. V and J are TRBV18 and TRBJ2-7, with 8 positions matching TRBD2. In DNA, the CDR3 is TGTGCCAGCTCACCAACACCGGGACTAGGGTCTTACGAGCAGTACTTC. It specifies CASSPTPGLGSYEQYF.